This TCR beta chain came from a study of sequential checkpoint blockade in melanoma. The protocol was immunoSEQ multiplex PCR, while the TCRdb copy is restricted to in-frame clones and leaves out a portion. The sample holds about 3,000 clones; roughly 15% are singletons and the top ten take roughly 20%. The V end was cut by 5 bases, the J end by 8 bases, with 18 bases between. Germline V gene sequence: CDR1 MGHDK, CDR2 SYGVNS. The CDR3 covers 14 residues. Treatment: randomized to nivolumab then ipilimumab (arm A) or the reverse (arm B). This TCR came from a human donor with melanoma. Source: tumor tissue (inferred from file names), taken from a patient given nivolumab and ipilimumab in sequence. The rearrangement links TRBV25-1 to TRBJ1-1, with D possibly TRBD1 on 5 matching bases. The CDR3 spells CASSPLGVTMEAFF. CDR3 in DNA: TGTGCCAGCAGTCCCCTGGGGGTGACTATGGAAGCTTTCTTT.